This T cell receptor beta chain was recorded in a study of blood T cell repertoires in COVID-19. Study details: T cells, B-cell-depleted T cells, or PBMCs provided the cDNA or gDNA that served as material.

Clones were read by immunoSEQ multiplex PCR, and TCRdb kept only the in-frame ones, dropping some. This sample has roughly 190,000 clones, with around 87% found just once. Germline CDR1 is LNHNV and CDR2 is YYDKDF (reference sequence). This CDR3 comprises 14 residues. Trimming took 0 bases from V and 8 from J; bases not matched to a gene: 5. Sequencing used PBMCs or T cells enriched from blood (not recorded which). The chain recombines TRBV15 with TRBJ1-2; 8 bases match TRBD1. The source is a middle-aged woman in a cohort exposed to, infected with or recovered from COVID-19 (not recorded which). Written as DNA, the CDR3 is TGTGCCACCAGCAGAGATCGGGCAGGGGGCGGCTACACCTTC. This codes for CATSRDRAGGGYTF.